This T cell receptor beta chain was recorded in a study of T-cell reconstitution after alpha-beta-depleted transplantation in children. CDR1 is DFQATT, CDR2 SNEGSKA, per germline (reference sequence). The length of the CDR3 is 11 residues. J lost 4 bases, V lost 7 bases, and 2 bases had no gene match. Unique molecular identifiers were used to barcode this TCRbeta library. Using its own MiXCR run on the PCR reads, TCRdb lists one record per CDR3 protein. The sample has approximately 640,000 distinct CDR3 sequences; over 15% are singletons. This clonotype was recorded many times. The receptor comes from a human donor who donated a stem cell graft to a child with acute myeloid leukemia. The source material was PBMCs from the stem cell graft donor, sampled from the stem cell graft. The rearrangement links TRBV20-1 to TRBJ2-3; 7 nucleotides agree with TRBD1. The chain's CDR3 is CSVTGADTQYF. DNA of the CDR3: TGCAGTGTTACAGGGGCAGATACGCAGTATTTT.